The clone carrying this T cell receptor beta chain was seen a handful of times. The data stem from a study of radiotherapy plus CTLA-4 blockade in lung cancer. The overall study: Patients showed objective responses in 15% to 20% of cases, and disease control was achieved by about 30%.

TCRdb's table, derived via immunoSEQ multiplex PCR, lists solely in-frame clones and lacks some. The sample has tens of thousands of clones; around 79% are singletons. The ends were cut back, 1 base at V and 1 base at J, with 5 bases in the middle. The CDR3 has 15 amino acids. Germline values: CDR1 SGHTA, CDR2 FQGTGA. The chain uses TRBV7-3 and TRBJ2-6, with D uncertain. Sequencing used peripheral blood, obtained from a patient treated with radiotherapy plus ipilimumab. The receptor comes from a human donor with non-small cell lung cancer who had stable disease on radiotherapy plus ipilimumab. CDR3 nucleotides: TGTGCCAGCAGCTTAAAAGCTTCTGGGGCCAACGTCCTGACTTTC. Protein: CASSLKASGANVLTF.